The following is a T cell receptor (beta chain) sequence with its context. No antigen is known for it. This entry belongs to a study of shared clonotypes between healthy human individuals. Study-level information: Aged 18 to 49, the donors were two women and three men.

The J segment lost 3 bases and the V segment lost 4 bases, leaving 5 bases of the junction unmatched. Germline V CDR1 and CDR2: SQVTM, ANQGSEA. The CDR3 consists of 14 residues. Regarding the study as a whole: Of the naive CD4 clonotypes, approximately 5% were shared across several donors.

Caucasian adults residing in Nashville, Tennessee made up all the donors. Replicate PCRs for sorted subsets used 200 to 250 ng DNA; this equaled 25,000 to 35,000 T cell genomes. Only in-frame clones appear in the TCRdb table, and some are missing; sequencing was by immunoSEQ multiplex PCR. The sample consists of 2 million to 3 million clones, more than 85% of them appearing once. The gene calls are TRBV29-1 and TRBJ2-3, with TRBD1 identical over 9 bases. Sequencing was carried out using naive CD4+ T cells from PBMCs. Subset here: CD45RA+ positively selected. This TCR was recovered from a man between 18 and 35 years old in good health. Some clones in this sample may be carry-over from other donors' samples. CDR3 in amino acids: CSVGDRVLTDTQYF. The CDR3 region has the DNA TGCAGCGTTGGGGACAGGGTCCTTACAGATACGCAGTATTTT.